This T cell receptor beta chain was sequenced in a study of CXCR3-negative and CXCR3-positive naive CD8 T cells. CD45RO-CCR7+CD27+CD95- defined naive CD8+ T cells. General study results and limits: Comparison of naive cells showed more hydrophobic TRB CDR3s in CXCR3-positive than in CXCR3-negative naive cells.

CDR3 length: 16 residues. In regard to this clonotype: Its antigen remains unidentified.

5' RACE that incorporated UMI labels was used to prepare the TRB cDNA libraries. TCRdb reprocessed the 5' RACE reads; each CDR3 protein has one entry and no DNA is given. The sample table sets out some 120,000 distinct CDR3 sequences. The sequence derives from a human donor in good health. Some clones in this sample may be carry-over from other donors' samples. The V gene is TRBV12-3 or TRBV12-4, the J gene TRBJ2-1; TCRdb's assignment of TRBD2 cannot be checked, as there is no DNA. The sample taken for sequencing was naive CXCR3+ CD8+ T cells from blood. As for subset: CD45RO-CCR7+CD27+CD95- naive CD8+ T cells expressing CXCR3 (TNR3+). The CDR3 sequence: CASSGLDGGAYNEQFF.